This T cell receptor beta chain was sequenced in a study of blood T cell repertoires in COVID-19. Study information: In each case, the material was cDNA or gDNA derived from T cells, B-cell-depleted T cells, or PBMCs.

CDR3 length: 16 residues. Looked up from germline, CDR1 is MDHEN and CDR2 is SYDVKM. The V end lost 1 base, the J end lost 5 bases, and 14 bases lay between the germline ends. Here immunoSEQ multiplex PCR was the method, and the copy in TCRdb shows in-frame clones only, minus some. The data hold roughly 120,000 clones, with approximately 80% observed a single time. Sequencing was done on a sample of peripheral blood. The chain recombines TRBV28 with TRBJ2-2, with D uncertain. The sequence was collected from a man aged 65-85 years with acute or convalescent COVID-19. Here the CDR3 DNA reads TGTGCCAGCAGTTTATTGGCAGATACCTGGACCGGGGAGCTGTTTTTT. Its translation is CASSLLADTWTGELFF.